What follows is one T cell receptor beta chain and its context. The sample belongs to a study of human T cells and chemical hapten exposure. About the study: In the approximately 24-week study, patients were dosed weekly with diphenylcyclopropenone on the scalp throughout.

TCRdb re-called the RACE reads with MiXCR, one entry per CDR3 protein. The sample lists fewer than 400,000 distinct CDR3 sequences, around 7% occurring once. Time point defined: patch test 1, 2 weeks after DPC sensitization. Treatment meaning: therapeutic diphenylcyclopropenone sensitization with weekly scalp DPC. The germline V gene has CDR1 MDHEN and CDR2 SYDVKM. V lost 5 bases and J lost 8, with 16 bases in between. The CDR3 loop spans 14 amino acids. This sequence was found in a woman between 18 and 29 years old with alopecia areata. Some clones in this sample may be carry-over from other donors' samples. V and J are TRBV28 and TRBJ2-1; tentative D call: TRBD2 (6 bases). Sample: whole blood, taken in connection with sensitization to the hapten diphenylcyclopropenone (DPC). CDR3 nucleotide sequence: TGTGCCAGCAGTCTCTCGGCGGGGATCGATGAGCAGTTCTTC. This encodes CASSLSAGIDEQFF.